A selection of T cell receptor beta chains follows, all from one sample in a study of beta chain features in type 1 diabetes. TCRdb keeps only in-frame clones here, not all; method: immunoSEQ multiplex PCR. Seen here are under 250,000 clones, about 26% observed once, and the top ten hold approximately 4%. Sequencing was done on a sample of central memory CD4+ T cells from blood. Source of these receptors: a man younger than 45 in good health. Each CDR3 is given with its conserved first and last residue. D genes are given only for firm matches. Part of the rows lack a size; the others show once, few, many or a class for expanded clones.

v_gene: TRBV27; abundance: few; d_gene: TRBD1; j_gene: TRBJ2-1; CDR3aa: CASSLGLGQGGLNEQFF; CDR3nt: TGTGCCAGCAGTTTAGGGCTGGGACAGGGGGGTTTAAATGAGCAGTTCTTC
v_gene: TRBV30; abundance: .; d_gene: .; j_gene: TRBJ2-7; CDR3aa: CAWSTAYEQYF; CDR3nt: TGTGCCTGGAGTACGGCCTACGAGCAGTACTTC
v_gene: TRBV5-1; abundance: .; d_gene: TRBD2; j_gene: TRBJ2-3; CDR3aa: CASSSALAASTDTQYF; CDR3nt: TGCGCCAGCAGCTCGGCACTAGCGGCTAGCACAGATACGCAGTATTTT
v_gene: TRBV6-6; abundance: .; d_gene: TRBD2; j_gene: TRBJ2-1; CDR3aa: CASVREGGRINEQFF; CDR3nt: TGTGCCAGCGTCCGGGAGGGCGGCCGAATCAATGAGCAGTTCTTC
v_gene: TRBV15; abundance: .; d_gene: .; j_gene: TRBJ1-3; CDR3aa: CATSPARGIGRVDTIYF; CDR3nt: TGTGCCACCAGCCCCGCCAGGGGCATCGGAAGGGTTGACACCATATATTTT
v_gene: TRBV5-1; abundance: .; d_gene: .; j_gene: TRBJ1-2; CDR3aa: CASSLGRAYAQHGYTF; CDR3nt: TGCGCCAGCAGCTTGGGTCGGGCTTACGCCCAACATGGCTACACCTTC
v_gene: TRBV7-9; abundance: few; d_gene: .; j_gene: TRBJ2-7; CDR3aa: CASSPYDQGEQYF; CDR3nt: TGTGCCAGCAGCCCTTATGACCAGGGTGAGCAGTACTTC
v_gene: TRBV5-1; abundance: few; d_gene: TRBD1; j_gene: TRBJ2-1; CDR3aa: CASSIGTGQNGQFF; CDR3nt: TGCGCCAGCAGCATCGGGACAGGGCAAAACGGGCAGTTCTTC
v_gene: TRBV7-2; abundance: .; d_gene: TRBD1; j_gene: TRBJ1-5; CDR3aa: CASSTQGQPQHF; CDR3nt: TGTGCCAGCAGCACACAGGGGCAGCCCCAGCATTTT
v_gene: TRBV6-5; abundance: .; d_gene: TRBD1; j_gene: TRBJ1-6; CDR3aa: CASSYLTGPGDSPLHF; CDR3nt: TGTGCCAGCAGTTACTTGACAGGGCCCGGGGATTCACCCCTCCACTTT
v_gene: TRBV27; abundance: .; d_gene: .; j_gene: TRBJ2-6; CDR3aa: CASSLVKEANVLTF; CDR3nt: TGTGCCAGCAGTTTAGTCAAGGAGGCCAACGTCCTGACTTTC
v_gene: TRBV14; abundance: .; d_gene: .; j_gene: TRBJ2-3; CDR3aa: CASSRDTDTQYF; CDR3nt: TGTGCCAGCAGCCGGGACACAGATACGCAGTATTTT
v_gene: TRBV5-1; abundance: .; d_gene: TRBD2; j_gene: TRBJ2-7; CDR3aa: CASSWTSGRAIDEQYF; CDR3nt: TGCGCCAGCAGCTGGACTAGCGGGAGGGCCATTGACGAGCAGTACTTC
v_gene: TRBV7-2; abundance: few; d_gene: TRBD1; j_gene: TRBJ1-3; CDR3aa: CASTDRVSPGNTIYF; CDR3nt: TGTGCCAGCACCGACAGGGTTTCACCTGGAAACACCATATATTTT
v_gene: TRBV15; abundance: .; d_gene: .; j_gene: TRBJ2-5; CDR3aa: CATSRGEGDQETQYF; CDR3nt: TGTGCCACCAGCAGAGGGGAAGGGGATCAAGAGACCCAGTACTTC
v_gene: TRBV4-1; abundance: .; d_gene: .; j_gene: TRBJ2-7; CDR3aa: CASAGTQYF; CDR3nt: TGCGCCAGCGCGGGGACGCAGTACTTC
v_gene: TRBV30; abundance: .; d_gene: .; j_gene: TRBJ2-7; CDR3aa: CAWSVLGYEQYF; CDR3nt: TGTGCCTGGAGTGTACTTGGTTACGAGCAGTACTTC
v_gene: TRBV4-3; abundance: few; d_gene: .; j_gene: TRBJ1-2; CDR3aa: CASSHQLTGSAANYGYTF; CDR3nt: TGCGCCAGCAGCCATCAGCTGACCGGGTCAGCCGCTAACTATGGCTACACCTTC
v_gene: TRBV7-2; abundance: many; d_gene: .; j_gene: TRBJ1-2; CDR3aa: CASSPRGALSYTF; CDR3nt: TGTGCCAGCAGCCCAAGGGGGGCGCTGAGCTACACCTTC
v_gene: TRBV7-2; abundance: .; d_gene: TRBD2; j_gene: TRBJ2-2; CDR3aa: CASSFALAGGTNTGELFF; CDR3nt: TGTGCCAGCAGCTTCGCTCTAGCGGGAGGGACGAACACCGGGGAGCTGTTTTTT
v_gene: TRBV9; abundance: .; d_gene: TRBD2; j_gene: TRBJ2-1; CDR3aa: CASSVERGFSYNEQFF; CDR3nt: TGTGCCAGCAGCGTAGAGCGGGGGTTTTCCTACAATGAGCAGTTCTTC
v_gene: TRBV6-1; abundance: few; d_gene: .; j_gene: TRBJ2-1; CDR3aa: CASTAGGNKNNEQFF; CDR3nt: TGTGCCAGCACCGCGGGCGGGAACAAGAACAATGAGCAGTTCTTC
v_gene: TRBV6-1; abundance: few; d_gene: .; j_gene: TRBJ2-3; CDR3aa: CASSKAGTPRMDTQYF; CDR3nt: TGTGCCAGCAGTAAAGCCGGGACACCGCGGATGGATACGCAGTATTTT
v_gene: TRBV6-4; abundance: .; d_gene: TRBD1; j_gene: TRBJ2-7; CDR3aa: CASSSGTAVNEQYF; CDR3nt: TGTGCCAGCAGTTCTGGGACAGCGGTAAACGAGCAGTACTTC
v_gene: TRBV5-6; abundance: few; d_gene: .; j_gene: TRBJ2-7; CDR3aa: CASSLQGRSYEQYF; CDR3nt: TGTGCCAGCAGCCTACAGGGCCGATCGTACGAGCAGTACTTC
v_gene: TRBV7-2; abundance: few; d_gene: TRBD1; j_gene: TRBJ2-1; CDR3aa: CASSPGGGSYNEQFF; CDR3nt: TGTGCCAGCAGCCCAGGGGGTGGCTCCTACAATGAGCAGTTCTTC
v_gene: TRBV11-2; abundance: .; d_gene: .; j_gene: TRBJ2-5; CDR3aa: CASSLDQGSRSETQYF; CDR3nt: TGTGCCAGCAGCTTAGATCAGGGGTCACGTTCAGAGACCCAGTACTTC
v_gene: TRBV2; abundance: few; d_gene: .; j_gene: TRBJ1-2; CDR3aa: CATRNQDYGYTF; CDR3nt: TGTGCCACTCGTAATCAGGACTATGGCTACACCTTC
v_gene: TRBV10-2; abundance: .; d_gene: .; j_gene: TRBJ1-2; CDR3aa: CASSETTNNYGYTF; CDR3nt: TGCGCCAGCAGTGAGACCACAAACAACTATGGCTACACCTTC
v_gene: TRBV15; abundance: few; d_gene: .; j_gene: TRBJ2-3; CDR3aa: CATSGGHLSTDTQYF; CDR3nt: TGTGCCACCAGCGGGGGACATCTGAGCACAGATACGCAGTATTTT
v_gene: TRBV19; abundance: few; d_gene: .; j_gene: TRBJ2-1; CDR3aa: CASSERSEQFF; CDR3nt: TGTGCCAGTAGTGAGCGAAGTGAGCAGTTCTTC
v_gene: TRBV11-2; abundance: .; d_gene: .; j_gene: TRBJ1-1; CDR3aa: CASSLTYTEAFF; CDR3nt: TGTGCCAGCAGCTTAACGTACACTGAAGCTTTCTTT
v_gene: TRBV7-2; abundance: many; d_gene: .; j_gene: TRBJ1-2; CDR3aa: CASSFQGRAYGYTF; CDR3nt: TGTGCCAGCAGCTTTCAGGGGCGAGCCTATGGCTACACCTTC
v_gene: TRBV10-2; abundance: .; d_gene: .; j_gene: TRBJ2-1; CDR3aa: CASSESKGLYRAEQFF; CDR3nt: TGCGCCAGCAGTGAGTCGAAGGGACTTTATCGGGCTGAGCAGTTCTTC
v_gene: TRBV4-3; abundance: .; d_gene: TRBD2; j_gene: TRBJ2-1; CDR3aa: CASSQEKSGRINEQFF; CDR3nt: TGCGCCAGCAGCCAGGAGAAGAGCGGGAGAATCAATGAGCAGTTCTTC
v_gene: TRBV7-9; abundance: many; d_gene: .; j_gene: TRBJ2-1; CDR3aa: CASSDIRTGNEQFF; CDR3nt: TGTGCCAGCAGCGATATAAGGACGGGCAATGAGCAGTTCTTC
v_gene: TRBV10-3; abundance: .; d_gene: .; j_gene: TRBJ2-2; CDR3aa: CAIGAGELFF; CDR3nt: TGTGCCATCGGGGCCGGGGAGCTGTTTTTT
v_gene: TRBV18; abundance: few; d_gene: TRBD1; j_gene: TRBJ2-1; CDR3aa: CASSGTDNEQFF; CDR3nt: TGTGCCAGCTCAGGGACAGACAATGAGCAGTTCTTC
v_gene: TRBV30; abundance: few; d_gene: .; j_gene: TRBJ2-4; CDR3aa: CAWSAAGTLAKNIQYF; CDR3nt: TGTGCCTGGAGTGCCGCCGGGACATTAGCCAAAAACATTCAGTACTTC
v_gene: TRBV20-1; abundance: .; d_gene: .; j_gene: TRBJ2-1; CDR3aa: CSARDQQGLFF; CDR3nt: TGCAGTGCTAGAGATCAGCAGGGGTTGTTCTTC
v_gene: TRBV7-9; abundance: .; d_gene: TRBD1; j_gene: TRBJ2-7; CDR3aa: CASSLAPGGQEQYF; CDR3nt: TGTGCCAGCAGCTTAGCCCCAGGGGGTCAAGAGCAGTACTTC
v_gene: TRBV29-1; abundance: .; d_gene: TRBD1; j_gene: TRBJ1-2; CDR3aa: CSVNRDRVSGGYTF; CDR3nt: TGCAGCGTTAATAGGGACAGGGTGTCGGGCGGCTACACCTTC
v_gene: TRBV10-3; abundance: .; d_gene: .; j_gene: TRBJ2-3; CDR3aa: CAINRGSSTDTQYF; CDR3nt: TGTGCCATCAATCGGGGTAGTAGCACAGATACGCAGTATTTT
v_gene: TRBV7-2; abundance: few; d_gene: TRBD2; j_gene: TRBJ2-3; CDR3aa: CASSQLAGITDTQYF; CDR3nt: TGTGCCAGCTCGCAGCTAGCGGGAATCACAGATACGCAGTATTTT
v_gene: TRBV7-6; abundance: few; d_gene: TRBD2; j_gene: TRBJ2-1; CDR3aa: CASSTAGGPGEQFF; CDR3nt: TGTGCCAGCAGCACGGCGGGGGGGCCGGGCGAGCAGTTCTTC
v_gene: TRBV15; abundance: few; d_gene: .; j_gene: TRBJ1-2; CDR3aa: CATSRDMSRGGTNYGYTF; CDR3nt: TGTGCCACCAGCAGAGATATGTCCCGAGGAGGAACTAACTATGGCTACACCTTC
v_gene: TRBV29-1; abundance: few; d_gene: .; j_gene: TRBJ2-5; CDR3aa: CSATVGGRETQYF; CDR3nt: TGCAGCGCTACCGTTGGGGGCCGGGAGACCCAGTACTTC
v_gene: TRBV7-2; abundance: .; d_gene: TRBD2; j_gene: TRBJ2-3; CDR3aa: CASSFQAGVLSDTQYF; CDR3nt: TGTGCCAGCAGCTTCCAAGCGGGAGTTTTGTCAGATACGCAGTATTTT